Below are 3 T cell receptor beta chains sequenced from a single sample in a study of blood T cell repertoires in COVID-19. Sequencing was performed with immunoSEQ multiplex PCR; in TCRdb, only in-frame clones are kept and a portion is missing. The sample carries approximately 300,000 clones, about 90% recorded once. Sequenced: peripheral blood. The receptors originated from a woman aged 25-40 years with COVID-19, enrolled during active disease.

V is TRBV15 and J is TRBJ1-1; the D gene is possibly TRBD1 (6 bases). V lost 0 bases and J 6 bases, leaving 11 bases between the germline ends. There are 14 residues in the CDR3. The germline V gene encodes CDR1 LNHNV and CDR2 YYDKDF (reference sequence). As DNA, the CDR3 is TGTGCCACCAGCAGAGAAGGGGGTAACGCTGAAGCTTTCTTT. Its protein product is CATSREGGNAEAFF.

This clone was recorded only once. The chain links TRBV6-5 to TRBJ1-1, with a tentative D call TRBD1 (5 bases). This CDR3 spans 10 amino acids. CDR1 and CDR2 (germline): MNHEY, SVGAGI. V lost 6 bases to trimming and J lost 12 bases, with 11 bases between them. CDR3 residues: CASRDTGSFF. The CDR3 DNA reads as TGTGCCAGCAGGGACACTGGATCTTTCTTT.

This chain joins TRBV6-5 and TRBJ1-5; D is undetermined. The CDR3 runs to 13 residues. V was cut by 7 bases and J by 5 bases, with 12 bases left in between. The germline V gene has CDR1 MNHEY and CDR2 SVGAGI. The CDR3 region is CASNQQYHQPQHF. CDR3 DNA sequence: TGTGCCAGCAATCAACAGTATCATCAGCCCCAGCATTTT.